These 7 T cell receptor beta chains came from one sample sequenced in a study of blood T cell repertoires in COVID-19. Method: immunoSEQ multiplex PCR; TCRdb's copy keeps in-frame clones and lacks some. The data hold roughly 140,000 clones, with roughly nine tenths observed a single time. The sequenced sample consisted of peripheral blood. The receptors here all came from a woman aged 60-75 years with active COVID-19.

The rearrangement uses TRBV11-2 and TRBJ2-7; D is undetermined. The CDR3 totals 13 residues. V was pared by 4 bases and J by 3 bases, with 10 bases between. CDR1 is SGHAT and CDR2 is FQNNGV in the germline V gene. The CDR3 loop is CASSYSNSYEQYF. The CDR3, as DNA: TGTGCCAGCAGCTACTCTAACAGCTACGAGCAGTACTTC.

In the case of this clone: This same CDR3 is encoded by further DNA sequences in the sample. V gene TRBV18 combines with J gene TRBJ1-1; D gene ambiguous. Trimming took 3 bases from V and 2 from J, leaving 7 bases between them. Germline CDR1 KGHSH, CDR2 LQKENI. The CDR3 is 13 amino acids. For the CDR3, the DNA is TGTGCCAGCTCACCCCGGGGAAACACTGAAGCTTTCTTT. It yields the protein CASSPRGNTEAFF.

The rearrangement uses TRBV6-1 and TRBJ1-3; D is undetermined. The CDR3 spans 17 residues. In germline, CDR1 is MNHNS, CDR2 SASEGT. V was shortened by 3 bases and J by 0 bases, with 15 bases between the two germline ends. This CDR3 reads CASSDPARLISGNTIYF. The CDR3 region has the DNA TGTGCCAGCAGTGACCCCGCCAGACTAATCTCTGGAAACACCATATATTTT.

This clone has just a few counts. The rearrangement joins TRBV6-2 or TRBV6-3 to TRBJ1-6, with D perhaps matching TRBD1 (5 bases). Germline loops: CDR1 MNHEY, CDR2 SVGEGT. V was shortened by 5 bases and J by 14 bases, with 16 bases between the two germline ends. The CDR3 runs 13 residues. The CDR3 coding sequence is TGTGCCAGCAGTCCAGGGACGACGGGGGCCCTCCACTTT. It encodes CASSPGTTGALHF.

This clone was seen a single time. The V call is TRBV27, the J call TRBJ2-7, with a possible D match to TRBD2 (5 bases). Germline CDR1 MNHEY, CDR2 SMNVEV (reference sequence). The CDR3 consists of 13 residues. V lost 3 bases and J 2 bases, leaving 8 bases between the germline ends. In DNA, the CDR3 is TGTGCCAGCAGTTTTTCGGGAACCTACGAGCAGTACTTC. Protein product: CASSFSGTYEQYF.

The chain carries TRBV6-5 and TRBJ2-1; D remains ambiguous. This CDR3 is built from 11 residues. V was pared by 6 bases and J by 10 bases, with 10 bases between. CDR1 and CDR2 from the germline V gene are MNHEY and SVGAGI. CDR3: CASSLELEQFF. CDR3 nucleotide sequence: TGTGCCAGCAGCCTCGAACTAGAGCAGTTCTTC.

J is TRBJ2-2 and V is TRBV5-1; D gene unclear. Germline V gene lookup returns CDR1 SGHRS and CDR2 YFSETQ. Deletions cut 7 bases from V and 6 bases from J, with 10 bases between. This CDR3 has 12 residues. In DNA, the CDR3 is TGCGCCAGCCGAGAGCCGGCCGGGGAGCTGTTTTTT. As protein: CASREPAGELFF.